The rows below give T cell receptor beta chains drawn from one sample of a study of blood T cell repertoires in COVID-19. Generated by immunoSEQ multiplex PCR, the TCRdb table keeps only in-frame clones and is missing some. Of roughly 29,000 clones listed, around 72% are singletons. Sequencing used peripheral blood. These receptors were obtained from a boy aged 2 to 10 with active or convalescent COVID-19. The CDR3 runs from the conserved cysteine through the conserved F or W. D genes are given only for firm matches. Rows may omit the clone size; those that give it use once, few, many or a size class.

V	J	D	size	CDR3	DNA
TRBV12-3/TRBV12-4	TRBJ1-1	TRBD1	NA	CASSLDRGTEAFF	TGTGCCAGCAGCCTCGACAGGGGCACTGAAGCTTTCTTT
TRBV29-1	TRBJ2-4	TRBD1	once	CSVAWTGEKWGGIQYF	TGCAGCGTTGCTTGGACAGGGGAAAAATGGGGGGGCATTCAGTACTTC
TRBV4-1	TRBJ1-4	NA	NA	CASSQQGLNEKLFF	TGCGCCAGCAGCCAACAGGGACTAAATGAAAAACTGTTTTTT
TRBV6-6	TRBJ1-1	NA	NA	CASREYWEAFF	TGTGCCAGCAGGGAGTATTGGGAAGCTTTCTTT
TRBV9	TRBJ2-1	NA	NA	CASSVGTIEKFF	TGTGCCAGCAGCGTTGGGACAATTGAAAAATTCTTC
TRBV19	TRBJ1-6	NA	NA	CASSIQGHSPLHF	TGTGCCAGTAGTATTCAGGGGCACTCACCCCTCCACTTT
TRBV28	TRBJ2-7	NA	NA	CASSFTGSSYEQYF	TGTGCCAGCAGTTTTACCGGGAGCTCCTACGAGCAGTACTTC
TRBV28	TRBJ1-1	NA	NA	CASSFGYQGEAFF	TGTGCCAGCAGTTTCGGTTACCAGGGGGAAGCTTTCTTT
TRBV4-1	TRBJ2-7	NA	NA	CASSQGSSYEQYF	TGCGCCAGCAGCCAAGGTAGCTCCTACGAGCAGTACTTC
TRBV23-1	TRBJ2-1	TRBD1	NA	CASSQSGRGRYNEQFF	TGCGCCAGCAGTCAATCGGGCAGGGGGCGATACAATGAGCAGTTCTTC
TRBV30	TRBJ2-2	NA	NA	CAWRSPNLGTGELFF	TGTGCCTGGAGGTCCCCCAACCTAGGAACCGGGGAGCTGTTTTTT
TRBV10-3	TRBJ2-5	TRBD1	few	CAISRGHQETQYF	TGTGCCATCAGTAGGGGGCACCAAGAGACCCAGTACTTC
TRBV12-3/TRBV12-4	TRBJ1-1	NA	NA	CASSFGPPEAFF	TGTGCCAGCAGTTTCGGTCCACCTGAAGCTTTCTTT
TRBV11-2	TRBJ2-3	TRBD1	NA	CASTPRGRIGTDTQYF	TGTGCCAGCACCCCCAGGGGGCGAATAGGCACAGATACGCAGTATTTT
TRBV27	TRBJ2-1	NA	few	CASSPNMYEQFF	TGTGCCAGCAGTCCCAACATGTATGAGCAGTTCTTC
TRBV9	TRBJ1-2	TRBD1	NA	CASSPVLLQGEGYTF	TGTGCCAGCAGCCCAGTACTACTACAGGGGGAAGGCTACACCTTC
TRBV15	TRBJ1-6	TRBD1	NA	CATSREQGFNSPLHF	TGTGCCACCAGCAGGGAACAGGGGTTCAATTCACCCCTCCACTTT
TRBV4-3	TRBJ1-3	NA	NA	CASSQDPPGNTIYF	TGCGCCAGCAGCCAAGACCCCCCAGGAAACACCATATATTTT
TRBV25-1	TRBJ1-2	NA	once	CASSAPGPDGYTF	TGTGCCAGCAGTGCCCCGGGTCCGGATGGCTACACCTTC
TRBV6-4	TRBJ1-4	NA	few	CASSYPGEKLFF	TGTGCCAGCAGTTACCCGGGGGAAAAACTGTTTTTT
TRBV5-6	TRBJ2-2	TRBD1	NA	CASSLGDRGRATGELFF	TGTGCCAGCAGCTTGGGGGACAGGGGGCGGGCCACCGGGGAGCTGTTTTTT
TRBV3-1/TRBV3-2	TRBJ1-4	NA	NA	CASSQRAGKEEKLFF	TGTGCCAGCAGCCAACGCGCGGGGAAGGAGGAAAAACTGTTTTTT
TRBV19	TRBJ2-2	NA	NA	CASSVRDITYFVFRNTGELFF	TGTGCCAGTAGTGTCCGGGACATTACATACTTCGTGTTTAGGAACACCGGGGAGCTGTTTTTT